This T cell receptor (beta chain) appears in the sequencing data of a study of human T cells and chemical hapten exposure. Overall study context: Patch testing placed 0.01% DPC on the upper back, with readings at 6 days. Recorded diagnoses among the mostly female patients were alopecia areata, totalis or universalis. Whole-study results and caveats: Compared to controls, expanded TCRs made significantly more large clusters of similar CDR3s. Expanded TCR counts at PT1 were positively correlated with the patch test score.

This CDR3 region has 15 residues. J gave up 6 bases and V 2 bases, and 5 bases lay outside the gene matches. Germline CDR1 and CDR2: MNHNS and SASEGT. The time point was: patch test 1, 2 weeks after DPC sensitization. Treatment of the sample: therapeutic diphenylcyclopropenone sensitization with weekly scalp DPC. One entry per CDR3 protein, called by TCRdb with MiXCR from the RACE reads. The table lists fewer than 400,000 distinct CDR3 sequences, around 7% of them singletons. Note on this clonotype: What it binds is not known.

This material consisted of whole blood, taken in connection with sensitization to the hapten diphenylcyclopropenone (DPC). V and J are TRBV6-1 and TRBJ2-1; 9 nucleotides line up with TRBD2. The receptor comes from a woman between 18 and 29 years old with alopecia areata. Some clones in this sample may be carry-over from other donors' samples. The CDR3 DNA reads as TGTGCCAGCAGTGAACAGGGACTAGCTCTCAATGAGCAGTTCTTC. This codes for CASSEQGLALNEQFF.